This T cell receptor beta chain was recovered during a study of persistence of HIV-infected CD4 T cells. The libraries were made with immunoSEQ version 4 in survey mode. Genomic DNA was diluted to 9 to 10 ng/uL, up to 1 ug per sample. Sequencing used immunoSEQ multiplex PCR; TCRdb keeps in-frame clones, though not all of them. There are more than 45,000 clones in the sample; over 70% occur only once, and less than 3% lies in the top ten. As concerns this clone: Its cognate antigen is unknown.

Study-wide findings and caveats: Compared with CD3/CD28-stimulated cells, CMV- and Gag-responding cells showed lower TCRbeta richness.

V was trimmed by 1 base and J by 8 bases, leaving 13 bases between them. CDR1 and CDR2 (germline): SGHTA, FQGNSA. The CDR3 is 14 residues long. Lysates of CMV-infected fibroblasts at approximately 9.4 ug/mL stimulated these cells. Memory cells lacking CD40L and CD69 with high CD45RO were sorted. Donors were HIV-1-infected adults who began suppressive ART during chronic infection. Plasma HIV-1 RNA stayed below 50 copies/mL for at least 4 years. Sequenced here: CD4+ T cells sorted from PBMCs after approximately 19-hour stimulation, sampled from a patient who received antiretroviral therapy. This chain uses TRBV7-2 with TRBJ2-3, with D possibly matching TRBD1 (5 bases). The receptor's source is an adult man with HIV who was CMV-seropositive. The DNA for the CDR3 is TGTGCCAGCAGCTTAGGGATGGCCAGGGCTACGCAGTATTTT. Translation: CASSLGMARATQYF.